This T cell receptor (beta chain) was recorded in a study of blood T cell repertoires in COVID-19. Study background: Material from acute and convalescent COVID-19 was sourced from the United States, Italy and Spain.

In the original analysis: The authors estimated nucleated cell counts from reference gene primer amplification. Clones were read by immunoSEQ multiplex PCR, and TCRdb kept only the in-frame ones, dropping some. The V and J calls and the clone size are those of that table, but D and trimming were determined from the DNA. The table includes around 200,000 clones, approximately 91% detected once. CDR1 and CDR2 from the germline V gene are SGDLS and YYNGEE. V lost 3 bases and J 8 bases, leaving 11 bases between the germline ends. CDR3 length equals 12 residues. The sequence was collected from a man aged 35 to 55 with acute or convalescent COVID-19. The chain employs TRBV9 and TRBJ1-1; D is uncertain. The specimen sequenced was peripheral blood. CDR3 residues: CASSALTTEAFF. For the CDR3, the DNA is TGTGCCAGCAGCGCCCTGACGACAGAAGCTTTCTTT. Based on the CDR3 plus reference TRBV9 and TRBJ1-1, the full variable domain is DSGVTQTPKHLITATGQRVTLRCSPRSGDLSVYWYQQSLDQGLQFLIQYYNGEERAKGNILERFSAQQFPDLHSELNLSSLELGDSALYFCASSALTTEAFFGQGTRLTVV.